The 20 T cell receptor beta chains below come from one sample, sequenced in a study of blood T cell repertoires in COVID-19. Here immunoSEQ multiplex PCR was the method, and the copy in TCRdb shows in-frame clones only, minus some. The data show 150,000 to 190,000 clones, roughly nine tenths seen once. Sequences were obtained from peripheral blood. These receptors were obtained from a woman aged 40 to 55 with acute or convalescent COVID-19.

The chain is built from TRBV5-4 and TRBJ2-5, with TRBD2 matching over 11 bases. CDR3 size: 15 residues. Unmatched junction bases numbered 5, after V lost 5 bases and J lost 2 bases. Germline V lookup: CDR1 SGHNT, CDR2 YYREEE (reference sequence). DNA for the CDR3: TGTGCCAGCAGTTTTGGGACTAGCGGACAAGAGACCCAGTACTTC. Translation: CASSFGTSGQETQYF.

This sequence joins TRBV6-5 and TRBJ1-2; TRBD1 agrees at 7 bases. The CDR3 is 13 amino acids. The J segment lost 3 bases and the V segment lost 7 bases, leaving 5 bases of the junction unmatched. The V gene's germline CDR1 is MNHEY and CDR2 SVGAGI. CDR3 loop: CASTRDSYYGYTF. CDR3 in DNA: TGTGCCAGCACCAGGGACAGTTACTATGGCTACACCTTC.

V gene TRBV7-7 combines with J gene TRBJ2-2; 8 bases agree with TRBD2. With V trimmed by 8 bases and J by 7 bases, 12 bases remained unmatched. This CDR3 has 15 residues. Looked up from germline, CDR1 is SSHAT and CDR2 is FNYEAQ (reference sequence). The CDR3 is CASGAGGAYSGELFF. Written as DNA, the CDR3 is TGTGCCAGCGGCGCGGGGGGCGCGTACAGCGGGGAGCTGTTTTTT.

The V gene is TRBV3-1 (or the pseudogene TRBV3-2), the J gene TRBJ2-2, with D tentatively TRBD2 (6 bases). The CDR3 has 19 amino acids. V lost 4 bases, J lost 2 bases, and 23 bases lay in between. The germline CDR1 and CDR2 sequences are LGHDT and YNNKEL (reference sequence). CDR3 residues: CASSRLAGQGIPNTGELFF. The CDR3 region has the DNA TGTGCCAGCAGCCGGCTGGCGGGGCAGGGAATCCCAAACACCGGGGAGCTGTTTTTT.

This chain uses TRBV28 with TRBJ2-3; D gene uncertain. The CDR3 contains 12 residues. Germline V CDR1 and CDR2: MDHEN, SYDVKM. Trimming left V 3 bases short and J 4 bases short, with 5 bases between. The CDR3 spells CASSFGPDTQYF. CDR3 sequence (DNA): TGTGCCAGCAGTTTCGGTCCAGATACGCAGTATTTT. Combining the CDR3 with reference TRBV28 and TRBJ2-3 gives the whole variable domain DVKVTQSSRYLVKRTGEKVFLECVQDMDHENMFWYRQDPGLGLRLIYFSYDVKMKEKGDIPEGYSVSREKKERFSLILESASTNQTSMYLCASSFGPDTQYFGPGTRLTVL.

The V call is TRBV2, the J call TRBJ1-2; possibly TRBD1 for D (6 bases). Trimming cost V 9 bases and J 5 bases, with 19 bases left between them. This CDR3 is 14 amino acids long. Germline-derived CDR1 and CDR2 are SNHLY and FYNNEI. The DNA for the CDR3 is TGTGCCAGGAGAGAGTCCGGGACATCTTATGGCTACACCTTC. This sequence encodes CARRESGTSYGYTF.

This clone was recorded only once. The chain links TRBV18 to TRBJ2-5; 7 nucleotides agree with TRBD1. Germline CDR1 reads KGHSH; CDR2 reads LQKENI. With 4 bases clipped from V and 4 bases from J, the junction kept 6 bases outside the gene matches. The CDR3 runs to 14 residues. CDR3 loop: CASSQDRQGETQYF. CDR3 sequence (DNA): TGTGCCAGCTCACAGGACAGGCAAGGAGAGACCCAGTACTTC.

The chain recombines TRBV11-2 with TRBJ2-6, with 9 bases that match TRBD1. J was trimmed by 4 bases and V by 5 bases; bases with no gene match: 9. There are 17 residues in the CDR3. Germline loops: CDR1 SGHAT, CDR2 FQNNGV. The CDR3 protein is CASSPRDRVTGANVLTF. The CDR3 bases are TGTGCCAGCAGCCCCCGGGACAGGGTAACCGGGGCCAACGTCCTGACTTTC.

The V and J genes are TRBV9 and TRBJ2-2; 14 bases align to TRBD2. CDR1 is SGDLS and CDR2 is YYNGEE in the germline V gene. Losses at the gene ends were 0 bases for V and 6 bases for J; bases not matched to a gene: 1. The length of the CDR3 is 16 residues. This CDR3 is CASSVGGLAGAGELFF. In DNA, the CDR3 is TGTGCCAGCAGCGTAGGGGGACTAGCGGGAGCCGGGGAGCTGTTTTTT.

The CDR3 sequence: CASSEPGQSTEAFF. The DNA of the CDR3 is TGTGCCAGCAGTGAACCAGGCCAGAGCACTGAAGCTTTCTTT. The V gene is TRBV6-1, the J gene TRBJ1-1; D is unresolved. CDR1 and CDR2 from the germline V gene are MNHNS and SASEGT. There are 14 residues in the CDR3. Trimming removed 2 bases from V and 4 bases from J, with 11 bases in between.

V gene TRBV21-1 combines with J gene TRBJ1-5. TRBV21-1 is described as a pseudogene. The CDR3 is 14 residues long. CDR3 in DNA: TGTGCCAGCAGCAAATGGGCAGGCGGGCAGCCCCAGCATTTT. Protein: CASSKWAGGQPQHF.

The rearrangement uses TRBV5-3 and TRBJ1-6; TRBD1 agrees at 9 bases. TRBV5-3 falls under the ORF class, with uncertain function. CDR3 length: 17 residues. Trimming at V came to 4 bases and at J to 2 bases, leaving 7 bases not matched to a gene. The CDR3 nucleotides read TGTGCCAGAAGCACCGGGACAGGGAGGCCCTATAATTCACCCCTCCACTTT. It specifies CARSTGTGRPYNSPLHF.

CDR3 nucleotides: TGTGCCAGCAGCGCCTCGGGACTAGCGACCAATGAGCAGTTCTTC. Its protein is CASSASGLATNEQFF. The rearrangement uses TRBV7-3 and TRBJ2-1, with TRBD2 matching 10 bases. The CDR3 has 15 residues. V lost 5 bases to trimming and J lost 6 bases; unmatched junction nucleotides: 7. CDR1 and CDR2 (germline): SGHTA, FQGTGA.

The chain combines TRBV15 with TRBJ2-5; 7 bases align to TRBD1. With V trimmed by 5 bases and J by 1 base, 4 bases remained unmatched. Germline V gene sequence: CDR1 LNHNV, CDR2 YYDKDF (reference sequence). The CDR3 runs to 14 residues. Written as DNA, the CDR3 is TGTGCCACCAGCTGGGGACAGACCCAAGAGACCCAGTACTTC. Translated, it gives CATSWGQTQETQYF. The entire variable domain, with the rest obtained from reference TRBV15 and TRBJ2-5, is as follows: DAMVIQNPRYQVTQFGKPVTLSCSQTLNHNVMYWYQQKSSQAPKLLFHYYDKDFNNEADTPDNFQSRRPNTSFCFLDIRSPGLGDTAMYLCATSWGQTQETQYFGPGTRLLVL.

This chain connects TRBV6-5 to TRBJ1-5, with D tentatively TRBD1 (5 bases). Germline values: CDR1 MNHEY, CDR2 SVGAGI. The CDR3 runs to 15 residues. Trimming took 0 bases from V and 1 from J, leaving 7 bases between them. The CDR3 sequence: CASSYSPGSNQPQHF. Here the CDR3 DNA reads TGTGCCAGCAGTTACTCACCAGGGAGCAATCAGCCCCAGCATTTT.

The genes are TRBV7-8 and TRBJ1-2, with 7 bases fitting TRBD1. The CDR3 consists of 14 residues. Germline-derived CDR1 and CDR2 are SGHVS and FQNEAQ. Trimming cost V 3 bases and J 4 bases; bases outside gene matches: 5. In DNA form, the CDR3 reads TGTGCCAGCAGCTTGGGGGGACAGAGCTATGGCTACACCTTC. As protein: CASSLGGQSYGYTF.

Only a few counts were recorded for this clone. The chain joins TRBV12-3 or TRBV12-4 to TRBJ2-7; 7 bases are shared with TRBD1. Trimming cost V 2 bases and J 3 bases; bases outside gene matches: 1. CDR3 size: 13 residues. The CDR3 nucleotides are TGTGCCAGCAGTTTAAGACAGGGCTACGAGCAGTACTTC. Its translation: CASSLRQGYEQYF.

For the CDR3, the DNA is TGTGCCAGCAGTCCTTCGGAGAAAAACTATGGCTACACCTTC. It codes for CASSPSEKNYGYTF. This sequence joins TRBV7-8 and TRBJ1-2, with D unclear. Trimming took 6 bases from V and 2 from J, leaving 13 bases between them. The CDR3 has 14 amino acids. The germline gives CDR1 SGHVS, CDR2 FQNEAQ.

The chain recombines TRBV2 with TRBJ1-1; the match to TRBD1 covers 10 bases. V lost 4 bases and J lost 1; bases outside the gene matches: 9. In germline, CDR1 is SNHLY, CDR2 FYNNEI. The CDR3 consists of 17 residues. CDR3 sequence (DNA): TGTGCCAGCAGTGTAGGAGACAGGGGGCCGTCGAACACTGAAGCTTTCTTT. Translation: CASSVGDRGPSNTEAFF.

The chain carries TRBV3-1 (or the pseudogene TRBV3-2) and TRBJ2-3; 11 nucleotides match TRBD2. The CDR3 runs 16 residues. CDR1 is LGHDT, CDR2 YNNKEL, per germline (reference sequence). V lost 3 bases to trimming and J lost 2 bases; unmatched junction nucleotides: 4. Here the CDR3 DNA reads TGTGCCAGCAGCCACTTTAGCGGGGGGGCCACAGATACGCAGTATTTT. This encodes CASSHFSGGATDTQYF.